This T cell receptor beta chain emerged from a study of blood T cell repertoires in COVID-19. The wider study: Acute-phase and convalescent COVID-19 samples originated in the United States, Italy and Spain.

Sequencing was performed with immunoSEQ multiplex PCR; in TCRdb, only in-frame clones are kept and a portion is missing. The sample has some 150,000 clones, over 60% seen once. This clone was found once. Germline values: CDR1 MGHRA, CDR2 YSYEKL. The CDR3 spans 16 residues. V gave up 1 base and J gave up 3 bases, with 12 bases separating them. The clonotype comes from a man of 80 years or more with acute or convalescent COVID-19. Sequenced input: peripheral blood. The chain recombines TRBV4-1 with TRBJ1-4; perhaps TRBD1 as D (5 bases). This CDR3 is CASSQGSGLPNEKLFF. The CDR3 nucleotides read TGCGCCAGCAGCCAAGGTTCAGGGCTACCTAATGAAAAACTGTTTTTT.